Reported below is one T cell receptor (beta chain). Its antigen is still unknown. The data stem from a study of PD-L1 blockade in urothelial cancer. About the research overall: Reported median T cell count for blood samples was roughly 150,000. Study-level findings and limits: Improved survival was predicted by pretreatment blood TCR clonality below the median.

Method: immunoSEQ multiplex PCR; TCRdb's copy keeps in-frame clones and lacks some. This table holds around 100,000 clones, around 93% found once. Trimming took off 5 bases at V and 4 bases at J, with 12 bases between the two ends. Germline loops: CDR1 LNHDA, CDR2 SQIVND (reference sequence). The CDR3 extends over 14 amino acids. Time point noted: peripheral blood 6 weeks after treatment start. Sequencing used PBMCs, obtained around atezolizumab (anti-PD-L1) treatment. This chain uses TRBV19 with TRBJ1-5, with D tentatively TRBD1 (5 bases). The clonotype comes from a man in his sixties with urothelial cancer. The CDR3 coding sequence is TGTGCCAGTAGTCTTATCGGGGGAAATCAGCCCCAGCATTTT. It is translated as CASSLIGGNQPQHF.